One T cell receptor beta chain is described in this entry. Its antigen is currently unknown. This entry comes from a study of T cell responses to AZD1222 COVID-19 vaccine. This CDR3 contains 14 residues. Germline CDR1 reads MNHEY; CDR2 reads SMNVEV (reference sequence). The V end was cut by 6 bases, the J end by 4 bases, with 13 bases between. Here immunoSEQ multiplex PCR was the method, and the copy in TCRdb shows in-frame clones only, minus some. The sample includes roughly 250,000 clones, more than 80% of them seen just once. Broader study findings: CD4 TCRs linked to vaccination spanned spike, dominating at 160-218 and 743-854. White British ancestry dominated among donors, who included more females, and clonal diversity was possibly underestimated.

This sequence joins TRBV27 and TRBJ1-5, with D maybe TRBD1 (6 bases). Sequencing was performed on peripheral blood, taken on day 0 of AZD1222 vaccination. This receptor was taken from an adult in good health. The CDR3 loop is CASSLVGANQPQHF. The CDR3 DNA reads TGTGCCAGCAGCCTGGTGGGGGCGAATCAGCCCCAGCATTTT.